Listed below are T cell receptor beta chains from one sample, sequenced in a study of T cell repertoires in cytomegalovirus infection. Using its own MiXCR run on the reads, TCRdb lists one record per CDR3 protein. The sample yields 27,000 or so distinct CDR3 sequences, 19% seen once. No cognate antigen is known for these TCRs. This specimen consisted of CD8+ T cells from cultured PBMCs, obtained from culture after CMV antigen stimulation. These receptors came from a human donor in good health (CMV status not recorded). Some clones in this sample may be carry-over from other donors' samples. Each CDR3 is given without its conserved first and last residue. The order of the fields is J gene, clone size, V gene, CDR3 protein. Clone size is not always given. Where it is, it says once, few, many or a class for expanded clones.

j_call: TRBJ2-1; clone_size: -; v_call: TRBV24-1; cdr3_aa: ATSDPHGYNNEQF
j_call: TRBJ2-1; clone_size: few; v_call: TRBV12-3/TRBV12-4; cdr3_aa: ASGAGGSYNEQF
j_call: TRBJ2-1; clone_size: many; v_call: TRBV7-2; cdr3_aa: ASSLNKVNEQF
j_call: TRBJ2-5; clone_size: few; v_call: TRBV27; cdr3_aa: ATKPGQGPETQY
j_call: TRBJ2-6; clone_size: -; v_call: TRBV19; cdr3_aa: ASSIDTGPLSGANVLT
j_call: TRBJ2-1; clone_size: -; v_call: TRBV6-1; cdr3_aa: ASSYSSGSGEQF
j_call: TRBJ1-5; clone_size: -; v_call: TRBV7-8; cdr3_aa: ASSFGQRVQPQH
j_call: TRBJ2-5; clone_size: -; v_call: TRBV7-2; cdr3_aa: ASSAQGLAGHKYQETQY
j_call: TRBJ2-1; clone_size: -; v_call: TRBV7-8; cdr3_aa: ASILSGLAYNEQF
j_call: TRBJ2-1; clone_size: -; v_call: TRBV6-6; cdr3_aa: ASSSPWGGGALEQF
j_call: TRBJ2-2; clone_size: many; v_call: TRBV7-9; cdr3_aa: ASSLDRTTGELF
j_call: TRBJ2-7; clone_size: few; v_call: TRBV6-2/TRBV6-3; cdr3_aa: ASGKGSYEQY
j_call: TRBJ1-2; clone_size: -; v_call: TRBV7-9; cdr3_aa: ASQNSDNHYGYT
j_call: TRBJ1-1; clone_size: -; v_call: TRBV19; cdr3_aa: ASSAGTGRTEAF
j_call: TRBJ2-5; clone_size: -; v_call: TRBV7-2; cdr3_aa: ASSLRSAQETQY
j_call: TRBJ1-1; clone_size: -; v_call: TRBV6-2/TRBV6-3; cdr3_aa: ASTQWGTHTEAF
j_call: TRBJ1-5; clone_size: -; v_call: TRBV5-6; cdr3_aa: ASSQGTGRVQPQH
j_call: TRBJ2-4; clone_size: -; v_call: TRBV7-3; cdr3_aa: ASRDEQGMAIQY
j_call: TRBJ2-7; clone_size: many; v_call: TRBV7-2; cdr3_aa: ASSLRDRGYGYEQY
j_call: TRBJ1-1; clone_size: medium-sized; v_call: TRBV7-9; cdr3_aa: ASSLKSLNTEAF
j_call: TRBJ2-1; clone_size: -; v_call: TRBV7-9; cdr3_aa: ASRLTSYNEQF
j_call: TRBJ2-3; clone_size: -; v_call: TRBV7-9; cdr3_aa: ATVEPGQTTDTQY
j_call: TRBJ2-2; clone_size: -; v_call: TRBV29-1; cdr3_aa: SATGQMNTGELF
j_call: TRBJ1-1; clone_size: few; v_call: TRBV27; cdr3_aa: ASSLAGGITEAF
j_call: TRBJ2-7; clone_size: once; v_call: TRBV7-2; cdr3_aa: ASSLVQGTYEQY
j_call: TRBJ2-5; clone_size: -; v_call: TRBV12-3/TRBV12-4; cdr3_aa: ASSPLGGGAGETQY
j_call: TRBJ2-3; clone_size: -; v_call: TRBV27; cdr3_aa: ASSLSVGAGSTDTQY
j_call: TRBJ2-2; clone_size: few; v_call: TRBV7-2; cdr3_aa: ASPQAGLTENTGELF
j_call: TRBJ2-5; clone_size: -; v_call: TRBV6-5; cdr3_aa: ASSYPDRGETQY
j_call: TRBJ2-5; clone_size: -; v_call: TRBV7-9; cdr3_aa: ASSAAGLAGGETQY
j_call: TRBJ2-3; clone_size: few; v_call: TRBV27; cdr3_aa: ASSQGSWDTQY
j_call: TRBJ1-2; clone_size: -; v_call: TRBV4-3; cdr3_aa: ASSQHRGHYGYT
j_call: TRBJ2-3; clone_size: many; v_call: TRBV9; cdr3_aa: ASSGSGTQGADTQY
j_call: TRBJ1-1; clone_size: -; v_call: TRBV5-5; cdr3_aa: ASTAEGWTEAF
j_call: TRBJ2-1; clone_size: -; v_call: TRBV6-2/TRBV6-3; cdr3_aa: ASTSPTLAGLNEQF
j_call: TRBJ2-1; clone_size: few; v_call: TRBV7-9; cdr3_aa: ASSDPDRAENEQF
j_call: TRBJ1-1; clone_size: -; v_call: TRBV28; cdr3_aa: ASSFTTANTEAF
j_call: TRBJ2-7; clone_size: few; v_call: TRBV6-5; cdr3_aa: ASSYNLLYEQY
j_call: TRBJ2-3; clone_size: -; v_call: TRBV12-3/TRBV12-4; cdr3_aa: ASSGDRVWYTQY
j_call: TRBJ1-5; clone_size: many; v_call: TRBV28; cdr3_aa: ASSQGQGGQPQH
j_call: TRBJ2-3; clone_size: -; v_call: TRBV7-8; cdr3_aa: ASSQTSGGATDTQY
j_call: TRBJ2-1; clone_size: few; v_call: TRBV10-3; cdr3_aa: AISESGGTNEQF
j_call: TRBJ1-5; clone_size: -; v_call: TRBV7-4; cdr3_aa: ASSLEGQPNQPQH
j_call: TRBJ1-1; clone_size: many; v_call: TRBV11-1; cdr3_aa: ASSLLLDTEAF
j_call: TRBJ2-3; clone_size: -; v_call: TRBV4-1; cdr3_aa: ASSQESGLDTQY
j_call: TRBJ2-3; clone_size: -; v_call: TRBV7-3; cdr3_aa: ASSLTVTSTDTQY
j_call: TRBJ2-5; clone_size: few; v_call: TRBV11-2; cdr3_aa: ASSLVVWETQY
j_call: TRBJ2-7; clone_size: few; v_call: TRBV6-2/TRBV6-3; cdr3_aa: ASRIRDIVSYEQY
j_call: TRBJ2-1; clone_size: few; v_call: TRBV20-1; cdr3_aa: SAHLAAALENEQF
j_call: TRBJ1-2; clone_size: many; v_call: TRBV24-1; cdr3_aa: ATSDPADREDGYT
j_call: TRBJ1-3; clone_size: few; v_call: TRBV6-1; cdr3_aa: AALSGNTIY
j_call: TRBJ2-2; clone_size: few; v_call: TRBV20-1; cdr3_aa: SAGPSGNTGELF
j_call: TRBJ1-1; clone_size: -; v_call: TRBV12-3/TRBV12-4; cdr3_aa: ASSFPRGTEAF
j_call: TRBJ1-1; clone_size: -; v_call: TRBV14; cdr3_aa: ASSQLRAPVMNTEAF
j_call: TRBJ1-4; clone_size: -; v_call: TRBV7-9; cdr3_aa: ASSFFSTSGREKLF
j_call: TRBJ2-1; clone_size: few; v_call: TRBV7-6; cdr3_aa: ASSRLGLEAPTGEQF